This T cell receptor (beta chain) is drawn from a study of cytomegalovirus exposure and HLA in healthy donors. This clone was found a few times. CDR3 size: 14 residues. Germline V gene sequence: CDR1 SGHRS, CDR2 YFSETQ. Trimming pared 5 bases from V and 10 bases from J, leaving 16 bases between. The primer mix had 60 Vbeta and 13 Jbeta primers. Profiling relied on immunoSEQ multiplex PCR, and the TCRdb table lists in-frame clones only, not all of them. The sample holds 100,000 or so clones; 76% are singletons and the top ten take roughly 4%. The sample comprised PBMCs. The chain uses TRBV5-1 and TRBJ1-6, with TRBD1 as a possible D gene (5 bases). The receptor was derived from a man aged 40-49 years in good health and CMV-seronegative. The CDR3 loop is CASRMGPDESPLHF. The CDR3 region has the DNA TGCGCCAGCAGGATGGGGCCAGACGAGTCACCCCTCCACTTT.